The 23 T cell receptor beta chains below all came from one sample that was sequenced in a study of blood T cell repertoires in COVID-19. Assay: immunoSEQ multiplex PCR; the TCRdb copy retains only in-frame clones and omits some. The repertoire holds 150,000 to 200,000 clones, with 88% as singletons. What was sequenced was peripheral blood. These receptor sequences come from a man in his fifties or sixties with acute or convalescent COVID-19.

The chain links TRBV5-4 to TRBJ1-4; D unclear. Trimming took off 1 base at V and 8 bases at J, with 9 bases between the two ends. This CDR3 is built from 13 residues. From germline, CDR1 is SGHNT and CDR2 YYREEE (reference sequence). The DNA of the CDR3 is TGTGCCAGCAGCTTGATCCCTTCCGAAAAACTGTTTTTT. Protein product: CASSLIPSEKLFF.

J is TRBJ1-5 and V is TRBV24-1; 9 nucleotides line up with TRBD1. CDR1 is KGHDR, CDR2 SFDVKD, per germline. The CDR3 runs to 16 residues. With 4 bases clipped from V and 4 bases from J, the junction kept 7 bases outside the gene matches. The CDR3 loop reads CATSETGTGLNQPQHF. The CDR3, as DNA: TGTGCCACCAGTGAAACCGGGACAGGGCTAAATCAGCCCCAGCATTTT.

The chain carries TRBV24-1 and TRBJ2-1; 9 bases agree with TRBD2. The length of the CDR3 is 16 residues. Germline-derived CDR1 and CDR2 are KGHDR and SFDVKD. With V trimmed by 3 bases and J by 6 bases, 8 bases remained unmatched. CDR3 residues: CATSDLVAGGGNEQFF. Written as DNA, the CDR3 is TGTGCCACCAGTGATCTGGTGGCGGGAGGGGGCAATGAGCAGTTCTTC.

The chain uses TRBV2 and TRBJ2-5; D is possibly TRBD1 (5 bases). The V end was cut by 7 bases, the J end by 4 bases, with 10 bases between. Germline CDR1 reads SNHLY; CDR2 reads FYNNEI. There are 12 residues in the CDR3. For the CDR3, the DNA is TGTGCCAGCAATGGGGCCGGAGAGACCCAGTACTTC. Translated, it gives CASNGAGETQYF. Supplemented by reference TRBV2 and TRBJ2-5, the full variable domain reads EPEVTQTPSHQVTQMGQEVILRCVPISNHLYFYWYRQILGQKVEFLVSFYNNEISEKSEIFDDQFSVERPDGSNFTLKIRSTKLEDSAMYFCASNGAGETQYFGPGTRLLVL.

This rearrangement joins TRBV30 to TRBJ2-6, with D perhaps TRBD2 (5 bases). Germline V gene lookup returns CDR1 GTSNPN and CDR2 SVGIG (reference sequence). The CDR3 covers 16 residues. The ends were cut back, 1 base at V and 5 bases at J, with 15 bases in the middle. CDR3 sequence reads: CAWSGRDGVRANVLTF. CDR3 sequence (DNA): TGTGCCTGGAGTGGCCGGGATGGGGTCAGGGCCAACGTCCTGACTTTC.

The chain joins TRBV6-1 to TRBJ2-7; D is unclear. This CDR3 spans 13 amino acids. The V end was cut by 2 bases, the J end by 5 bases, with 10 bases between. Germline V gene data show CDR1 as MNHNS and CDR2 as SASEGT. The CDR3 reads CASSESPNHEQYV. CDR3 bases: TGTGCCAGCAGTGAAAGCCCGAATCACGAGCAGTACGTC.

J is TRBJ1-5 and V is TRBV6-1; D is unclear. CDR1 and CDR2 from the germline V gene are MNHNS and SASEGT. The CDR3 totals 15 residues. V gave up 2 bases and J gave up 0 bases, with 8 bases separating them. CDR3 in DNA: TGTGCCAGCAGTGAATACCAGGATAGCAATCAGCCCCAGCATTTT. It is translated as CASSEYQDSNQPQHF.

J is TRBJ1-2 and V is TRBV7-9; D unresolved. Per germline, CDR1 SEHNR and CDR2 FQNEAQ (reference sequence). The CDR3 totals 14 residues. V lost 0 bases, J lost 8 bases, and 13 bases lay in between. The CDR3 sequence: CASSLASSSEGYTF. The DNA of the CDR3 is TGTGCCAGCAGCTTAGCGAGTTCCTCTGAAGGCTACACCTTC.

V is TRBV5-4 and J is TRBJ1-1; D might be TRBD1 (6 bases). V lost 4 bases to trimming and J lost 8 bases, with 15 bases between them. The CDR3 sequence is 13 residues long. Per germline, CDR1 SGHNT and CDR2 YYREEE (reference sequence). The CDR3 reads CASSPNYRDEAFF. CDR3 sequence (DNA): TGTGCCAGCAGCCCGAACTACAGGGACGAAGCTTTCTTT. The full variable domain, completed using reference TRBV5-4 and TRBJ1-1, is ETGVTQSPTHLIKTRGQQVTLRCSSQSGHNTVSWYQQALGQGPQFIFQYYREEENGRGNFPPRFSGLQFPNYSSELNVNALELDDSALYLCASSPNYRDEAFFGQGTRLTVV.

CDR3 amino acids: CATSDSRAGSYEQYF. Here the CDR3 DNA reads TGTGCCACCAGTGATTCGCGCGCAGGGTCCTACGAGCAGTACTTC. The chain is built from TRBV24-1 and TRBJ2-7; perhaps TRBD1 as D (5 bases). CDR3 length: 15 residues. The ends were cut back, 2 bases at V and 1 base at J, with 11 bases in the middle. Germline CDR1 and CDR2: KGHDR and SFDVKD.

The chain links TRBV3-1 (or the pseudogene TRBV3-2) to TRBJ2-5, with 8 bases fitting TRBD1. Germline CDR1 LGHDT, CDR2 YNNKEL (reference sequence). The CDR3 is 15 amino acids. V was pared by 4 bases and J by 7 bases, with 11 bases of the junction left unmatched. The chain's CDR3 is CASSPRQGARGTQYF. CDR3 sequence (DNA): TGTGCCAGCAGCCCGCGGCAGGGGGCCCGCGGGACCCAGTACTTC.

The gene calls are TRBV7-8 and TRBJ2-7, with D possibly TRBD1 on 6 matching bases. The CDR3 loop spans 14 amino acids. Trimming removed 1 base from V and 2 bases from J, with 9 bases in between. The germline V gene encodes CDR1 SGHVS and CDR2 FQNEAQ. CDR3 sequence: CASSLVRGTYEQYF. The CDR3 DNA sequence: TGTGCCAGCAGCTTAGTCAGGGGTACCTACGAGCAGTACTTC.

V is TRBV19 and J is TRBJ1-1, with 8 bases that match TRBD1. The CDR3 runs to 16 residues. Trimming removed 1 base from V and 6 bases from J; junction bases left unmatched: 10. CDR1 and CDR2 from the germline V gene are LNHDA and SQIVND (reference sequence). In nucleotides, the CDR3 is TGTGCCAGTAGTATAGGAACAGGGGGAATGGGCGCTGAAGCTTTCTTT. The encoded protein is CASSIGTGGMGAEAFF.

This rearrangement joins TRBV4-1 to TRBJ1-2; D possibly corresponds to TRBD1 (6 bases). The germline CDR1 and CDR2 sequences are MGHRA and YSYEKL. The CDR3 runs to 14 residues. V lost 1 base and J 4 bases, leaving 10 bases between the germline ends. CDR3 in DNA: TGCGCCAGCAGCCAAGGTCAGGGGAGCTATGGCTACACCTTC. Translating it yields CASSQGQGSYGYTF.

This rearrangement joins TRBV19 to TRBJ2-1; 8 bases map to TRBD1. The germline V gene has CDR1 LNHDA and CDR2 SQIVND (reference sequence). There are 13 residues in the CDR3. V lost 3 bases to trimming and J lost 7 bases; unmatched junction nucleotides: 2. The CDR3 bases are TGTGCCAGTAGTATGAGACAGGGGAATGAGCAGTTCTTC. Its protein product is CASSMRQGNEQFF.

The chain combines TRBV21-1 with TRBJ1-5. TRBV21-1 is listed as a pseudogene. The CDR3 is made up of 17 amino acids. The CDR3 DNA reads as TGTGCCAGCAGCAAATGCCCCTCCGTGCGGAGAAATCAGCCCCAGCATTTT. Protein product: CASSKCPSVRRNQPQHF.

The J gene is TRBJ1-2, the V gene TRBV7-9, with TRBD1 matching 8 bases. With V trimmed by 0 bases and J by 8 bases, 8 bases remained unmatched. Germline V gene data show CDR1 as SEHNR and CDR2 as FQNEAQ (reference sequence). The length of the CDR3 is 15 residues. The CDR3 loop is CASSLAQTGERGYTF. In DNA form, the CDR3 reads TGTGCCAGCAGCTTAGCTCAGACAGGGGAGCGCGGCTACACCTTC.

The CDR3 region is CATSDRGRGADTQYF. In nucleotides, the CDR3 is TGTGCCACCAGTGATCGCGGGAGAGGCGCAGATACGCAGTATTTT. The chain uses TRBV24-1 and TRBJ2-3, with 7 bases matching TRBD2. Trimming at V came to 3 bases and at J to 4 bases, leaving 6 bases not matched to a gene. The CDR3 loop spans 15 amino acids. Germline CDR1 and CDR2: KGHDR and SFDVKD.

The V call is TRBV4-3, the J call TRBJ2-7, with 12 bases fitting TRBD1. CDR3 length: 15 amino acids. CDR1 and CDR2 from the germline V gene are LGHNA and YSLEER. The ends lost 5 bases at V and 3 bases at J; junction bases unmatched: 5. As DNA, the CDR3 is TGCGCCAGCAGCTCCCGGGACAGGGGGCTCTACGAGCAGTACTTC. Residues: CASSSRDRGLYEQYF.

The chain joins TRBV30 to TRBJ1-2, with 8 bases identical to TRBD1. This CDR3 spans 15 amino acids. Germline loops: CDR1 GTSNPN, CDR2 SVGIG (reference sequence). Trimming took 1 base from V and 7 from J; bases not matched to a gene: 11. The CDR3 reads CAWSDAGQGASGYTF. The CDR3 bases are TGTGCCTGGAGTGATGCAGGGCAGGGGGCCAGTGGCTACACCTTC. The variable domain in full, with the rest retrieved from reference TRBV30 and TRBJ1-2, is SQTIHQWPATLVQPVGSPLSLECTVEGTSNPNLYWYRQAAGRGLQLLFYSVGIGQISSEVPQNLSASRPQDRQFILSSKKLLLSDSGFYLCAWSDAGQGASGYTFGSGTRLTVV.

CDR3 protein: CASSEDSGANIQYF. The CDR3 bases are TGCGCCAGCAGCGAGGACAGTGGGGCAAACATTCAGTACTTC. The chain is built from TRBV10-1 and TRBJ2-4; a weak D match, TRBD1 (6 bases). Germline assignment: CDR1 WNHNN and CDR2 SYGVQD (reference sequence). V shed 6 bases and J shed 6 bases, with 15 bases lying between them. CDR3 length: 14 residues.

J is TRBJ2-1 and V is TRBV24-1, with TRBD2 identical over 9 bases. This CDR3 comprises 16 residues. The ends lost 9 bases at V and 2 bases at J; junction bases unmatched: 10. Germline CDR1 reads KGHDR; CDR2 reads SFDVKD. The CDR3 nucleotides read TGTGCCACCGGCGGCTCAGCGGGAGGAGCCTACAATGAGCAGTTCTTC. Protein product: CATGGSAGGAYNEQFF.

The rearrangement links TRBV28 to TRBJ2-7; tentative D call: TRBD1 (5 bases). CDR3 size: 14 residues. Trimming left V 5 bases short and J 5 bases short, with 16 bases between. CDR1 and CDR2 from the germline V gene are MDHEN and SYDVKM. In nucleotides, the CDR3 is TGTGCCAGCAGTCCTCCGGCAGGGCGAGACGAGCAGTACGTC. Translated, it gives CASSPPAGRDEQYV.